This T cell receptor beta chain was observed in a study of OX40 agonist ivuxolimab in advanced cancers. Regarding the study as a whole: Some nonresponders also had low normalized T-cell clonal expansion. At 0.1 to 3.0 mg/kg, CD4+ and CD8+ blood T cells expanded clonally by week 6. Averaging showed that CD8+ T cells had more expanded clones than CD4+ did.

Note on this clone: Its antigen remains unidentified.

Sequencing used immunoSEQ multiplex PCR; TCRdb keeps in-frame clones, though not all of them. The data contain about 68,000 clones, 86% of them seen just once; the ten biggest clones take up 6.9%. CDR1 is SGDLS and CDR2 is YYNGEE in the germline V gene. The CDR3 has 15 residues. Trimming took off 1 base at V and 7 bases at J, with 15 bases between the two ends. The sequenced sample was CD4+ or CD8+ T cells sorted from blood, obtained in a trial of the OX40 agonist ivuxolimab. The sequence was obtained from an adult with an advanced solid tumor such as melanoma, head and neck, liver or kidney cancer. The chain couples TRBV9 to TRBJ2-1, with TRBD2 as a possible D gene (6 bases). This CDR3 reads CASSVNVAAGNEQFF. CDR3 nucleotides: TGTGCCAGCAGCGTAAACGTAGCGGCGGGGAATGAGCAGTTCTTC. The complete variable domain, with remaining parts taken from reference TRBV9 and TRBJ2-1, reads DSGVTQTPKHLITATGQRVTLRCSPRSGDLSVYWYQQSLDQGLQFLIQYYNGEERAKGNILERFSAQQFPDLHSELNLSSLELGDSALYFCASSVNVAAGNEQFFGPGTRLTVL.